Listed below are T cell receptor beta chains from one sample, sequenced in a study of blood T cell repertoires in COVID-19. This table comes from immunoSEQ multiplex PCR, and its TCRdb copy is limited to in-frame clones, with some not included. The sample carries roughly 280,000 clones, over 75% recorded once. The sample was peripheral blood. These receptors came from a woman between 70 and 85 years old with acute or convalescent COVID-19. The CDR3 runs from the conserved cysteine through the conserved F or W. D genes are given only for firm matches. A row's size may be missing; if present it is once, few, many or a size class.

V	size	length	J	D	CDR3	DNA
TRBV2	NA	13	TRBJ2-3	TRBD1	CASGQGGTDTQYF	TGTGCCAGCGGACAGGGGGGCACAGATACGCAGTATTTT
TRBV5-1	NA	13	TRBJ1-4	NA	CASSLGQNEKLFF	TGCGCCAGCAGCTTGGGACAGAATGAAAAACTGTTTTTT
TRBV19	once	15	TRBJ2-6	TRBD2	CASSMGGSGANVLTF	TGTGCCAGTAGTATGGGGGGGTCAGGGGCCAACGTCCTGACTTTC
TRBV19	NA	15	TRBJ2-2	TRBD1	CASRRDRLNTGELFF	TGTGCCAGTAGAAGGGACAGACTAAACACCGGGGAGCTGTTTTTT
TRBV5-5	few	13	TRBJ1-1	TRBD1	CATSTGLGTEAFF	TGTGCCACCTCGACAGGGTTGGGAACTGAAGCTTTCTTT
TRBV5-1	once	16	TRBJ2-7	TRBD1	CASSLGPGQGSYEQYF	TGCGCCAGCAGCTTGGGTCCGGGACAGGGGTCCTACGAGCAGTACTTC
TRBV3-1/TRBV3-2	few	14	TRBJ1-2	NA	CASSPQGGNYGYTF	TGTGCCAGCAGCCCACAGGGTGGGAACTATGGCTACACCTTC
TRBV6-4	NA	15	TRBJ2-2	NA	CASSEVARNTGELFF	TGTGCCAGCAGTGAGGTGGCCCGTAACACCGGGGAGCTGTTTTTT
TRBV4-1	NA	13	TRBJ2-2	NA	CASSQDGAGELFF	TGCGCCAGCAGCCAAGACGGGGCCGGGGAGCTGTTTTTT
TRBV18	NA	14	TRBJ2-7	NA	CASSRMTGGDEQYF	TGTGCCAGCTCACGGATGACAGGCGGTGACGAGCAGTACTTC
TRBV30	NA	14	TRBJ2-1	TRBD2	CAWRTGTSYNEQFF	TGTGCCTGGAGGACCGGGACTAGCTACAATGAGCAGTTCTTC
TRBV11-1	NA	13	TRBJ1-1	NA	CASSLTWGREAFF	TGTGCCAGCAGCTTAACGTGGGGCAGAGAAGCTTTCTTT
TRBV2	few	14	TRBJ1-3	NA	CASGVGGAGNTIYF	TGTGCCAGCGGCGTTGGAGGAGCTGGAAACACCATATATTTT
TRBV2	NA	15	TRBJ2-3	TRBD2	CASSQLAGGQGTQYF	TGTGCCAGCAGTCAACTAGCGGGGGGGCAGGGTACGCAGTATTTT
TRBV7-8	NA	12	TRBJ1-2	NA	CASSLLQGGYTF	TGTGCCAGCAGCTTACTTCAGGGTGGCTACACCTTC
TRBV6-1	NA	14	TRBJ1-1	NA	CASSQTRGGLEAFF	TGTGCCAGCAGTCAAACCAGGGGCGGGCTTGAAGCTTTCTTT
TRBV11-1	NA	15	TRBJ1-2	TRBD1	CASSSFDRGGYGYTF	TGTGCCAGCAGCTCCTTCGACAGGGGAGGATATGGCTACACCTTC
TRBV28	NA	16	TRBJ1-6	TRBD1	CASSILTGGKNSPLHF	TGTGCCAGCAGTATACTGACAGGGGGCAAGAATTCACCCCTCCACTTT
TRBV6-5	NA	15	TRBJ1-2	TRBD1	CASSHTPGQGNGYTF	TGTGCCAGCAGTCACACACCGGGACAGGGAAATGGCTACACCTTC
TRBV5-4	once	16	TRBJ2-5	TRBD2	CASSVSSGEIQETQYF	TGTGCCAGCAGCGTTTCTAGCGGGGAGATCCAAGAGACCCAGTACTTC
TRBV29-1	NA	12	TRBJ2-1	NA	CSVMVVDFEQFF	TGCAGCGTTATGGTTGTCGACTTTGAGCAGTTCTTC
TRBV6-5	NA	15	TRBJ2-5	TRBD2	CASRILAGSKETQYF	TGTGCCAGCAGAATCCTAGCGGGGAGTAAAGAGACCCAGTACTTC
TRBV29-1	NA	16	TRBJ2-3	TRBD2	CSVVSGGPLSTDTQYF	TGCAGCGTTGTCAGCGGGGGACCCCTTAGCACAGATACGCAGTATTTT
TRBV18	NA	14	TRBJ1-1	TRBD1	CASSPTGVGTEAFF	TGTGCCAGCTCACCGACAGGGGTGGGCACTGAAGCTTTCTTT
TRBV18	once	15	TRBJ1-2	NA	CASSPPAGGDYGYTF	TGTGCCAGCTCACCCCCCGCGGGGGGGGACTATGGCTACACCTTC
TRBV11-3	NA	16	TRBJ2-1	NA	CASSLRAGATIHEQFF	TGTGCCAGCAGCTTACGTGCAGGGGCTACAATCCATGAGCAGTTCTTC
TRBV5-1	NA	14	TRBJ2-7	TRBD2	CASSLETSGYEQYF	TGCGCCAGCAGCTTGGAGACTAGCGGCTACGAGCAGTACTTC
TRBV5-1	NA	15	TRBJ1-2	NA	CASSLAAGQNYGYTF	TGCGCCAGCAGCTTGGCCGCAGGGCAGAACTATGGCTACACCTTC
TRBV7-9	few	16	TRBJ1-5	TRBD1	CASSLGYGTGDQPQHF	TGTGCCAGCAGCTTAGGCTACGGGACAGGGGATCAGCCCCAGCATTTT
TRBV24-1	NA	13	TRBJ1-1	NA	CATSAVDGLRAFF	TGTGCCACCAGTGCCGTGGACGGACTACGGGCTTTCTTT
TRBV6-1	NA	13	TRBJ1-5	NA	CASSESRSQPQHF	TGTGCCAGCAGTGAAAGCCGGAGTCAGCCCCAGCATTTT
TRBV6-6	NA	11	TRBJ1-2	NA	CASSPGNGYTF	TGTGCCAGCAGTCCAGGGAATGGCTACACCTTC
TRBV28	NA	12	TRBJ1-2	NA	CASSLGSYGYTF	TGTGCCAGCAGTTTGGGCAGCTATGGCTACACCTTC
TRBV6-5	NA	13	TRBJ1-1	NA	CASSRPSGHEAFF	TGTGCCAGCAGCCGCCCCTCAGGTCATGAAGCTTTCTTT
TRBV2	few	15	TRBJ1-6	TRBD1	CASSATGRGYSPLHF	TGTGCCAGCAGTGCGACAGGGCGAGGTTATTCACCCCTCCACTTT
TRBV29-1	NA	16	TRBJ1-1	NA	CSVVTNPIKMNTEAFF	TGCAGCGTTGTTACCAACCCTATAAAAATGAACACTGAAGCTTTCTTT